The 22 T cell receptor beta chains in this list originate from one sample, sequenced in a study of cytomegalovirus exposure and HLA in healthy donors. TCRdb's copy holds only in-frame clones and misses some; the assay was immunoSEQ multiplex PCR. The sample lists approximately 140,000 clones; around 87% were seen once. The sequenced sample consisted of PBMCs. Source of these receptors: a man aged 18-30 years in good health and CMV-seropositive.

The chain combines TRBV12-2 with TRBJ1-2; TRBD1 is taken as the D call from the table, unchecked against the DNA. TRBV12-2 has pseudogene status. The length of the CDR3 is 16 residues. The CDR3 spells CASRLADTRPNYGYTF. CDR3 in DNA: TGTGCAAGTCGCTTAGCGGACACTCGTCCCAACTATGGCTACACCTTC.

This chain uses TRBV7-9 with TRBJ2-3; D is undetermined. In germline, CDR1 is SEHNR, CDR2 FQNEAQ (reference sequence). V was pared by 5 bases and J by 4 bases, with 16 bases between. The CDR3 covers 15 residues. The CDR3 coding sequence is TGTGCCAGCAGCCCAAAGTTAGACTGGTCAGATACGCAGTATTTT. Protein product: CASSPKLDWSDTQYF.

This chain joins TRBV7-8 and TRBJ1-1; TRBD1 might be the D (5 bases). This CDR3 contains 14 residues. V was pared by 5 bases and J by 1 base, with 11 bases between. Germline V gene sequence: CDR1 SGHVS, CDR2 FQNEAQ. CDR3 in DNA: TGTGCCAGCAGCCTTGGGAGGGGGAACACTGAAGCTTTCTTT. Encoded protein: CASSLGRGNTEAFF.

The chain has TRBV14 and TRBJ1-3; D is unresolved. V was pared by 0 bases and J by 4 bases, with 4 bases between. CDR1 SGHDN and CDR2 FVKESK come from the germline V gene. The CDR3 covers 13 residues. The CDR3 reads CASSQEAGNTIYF. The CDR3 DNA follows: TGTGCCAGCAGCCAAGAGGCCGGAAACACCATATATTTT.

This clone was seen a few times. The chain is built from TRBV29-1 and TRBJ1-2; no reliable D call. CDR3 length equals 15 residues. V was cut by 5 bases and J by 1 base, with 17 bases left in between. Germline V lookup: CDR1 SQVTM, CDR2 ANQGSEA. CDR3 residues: CSVMTGLRDNYGYTF. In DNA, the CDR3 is TGCAGCGTTATGACCGGACTGAGAGATAACTATGGCTACACCTTC.

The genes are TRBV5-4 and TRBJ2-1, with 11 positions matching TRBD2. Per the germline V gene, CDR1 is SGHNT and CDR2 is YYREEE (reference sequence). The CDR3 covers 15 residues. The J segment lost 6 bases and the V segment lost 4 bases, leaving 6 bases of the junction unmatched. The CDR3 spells CASSTLAGGFNEQFF. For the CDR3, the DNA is TGTGCCAGCAGCACCTTAGCGGGAGGGTTCAATGAGCAGTTCTTC.

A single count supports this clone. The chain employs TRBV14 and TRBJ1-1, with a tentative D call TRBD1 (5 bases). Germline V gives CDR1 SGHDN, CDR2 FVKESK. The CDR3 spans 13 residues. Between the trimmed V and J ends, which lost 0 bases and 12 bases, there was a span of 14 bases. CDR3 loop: CASSQDRGTWPFF. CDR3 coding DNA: TGTGCCAGCAGCCAAGATAGGGGAACTTGGCCTTTCTTT.

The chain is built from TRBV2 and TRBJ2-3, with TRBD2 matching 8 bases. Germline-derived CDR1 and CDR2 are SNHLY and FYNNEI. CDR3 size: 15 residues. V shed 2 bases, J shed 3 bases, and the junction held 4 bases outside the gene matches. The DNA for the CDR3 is TGTGCCAGCAGTGAAAAAGCGGGAGCGACAGATACGCAGTATTTT. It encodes CASSEKAGATDTQYF.

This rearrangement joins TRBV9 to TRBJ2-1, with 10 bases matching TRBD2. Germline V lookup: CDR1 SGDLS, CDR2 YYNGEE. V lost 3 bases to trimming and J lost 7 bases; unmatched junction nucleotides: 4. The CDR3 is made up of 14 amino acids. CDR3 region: CASSEREGLNEQFF. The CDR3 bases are TGTGCCAGCAGCGAGCGGGAGGGCCTTAATGAGCAGTTCTTC.

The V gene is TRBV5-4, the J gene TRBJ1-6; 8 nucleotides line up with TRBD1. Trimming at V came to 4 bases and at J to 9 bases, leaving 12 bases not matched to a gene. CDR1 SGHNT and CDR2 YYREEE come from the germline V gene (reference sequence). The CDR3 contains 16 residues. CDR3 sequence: CASSAVTGTGSSPLHF. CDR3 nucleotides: TGTGCCAGCAGCGCGGTTACCGGGACAGGCAGTTCACCCCTCCACTTT.

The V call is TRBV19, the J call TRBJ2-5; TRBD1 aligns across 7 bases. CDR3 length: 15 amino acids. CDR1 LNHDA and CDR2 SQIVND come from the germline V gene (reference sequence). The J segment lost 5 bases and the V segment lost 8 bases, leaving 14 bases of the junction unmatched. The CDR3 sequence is CASSQTGWRVETQYF. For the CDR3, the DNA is TGTGCCAGTTCCCAGACAGGGTGGCGTGTTGAGACCCAGTACTTC.

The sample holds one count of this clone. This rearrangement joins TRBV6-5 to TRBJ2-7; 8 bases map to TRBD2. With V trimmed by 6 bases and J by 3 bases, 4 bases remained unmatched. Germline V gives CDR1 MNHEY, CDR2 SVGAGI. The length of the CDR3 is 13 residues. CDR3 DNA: TGTGCCAGCAGCCTAGCGGGTGTCTACGAGCAGTACTTC. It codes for CASSLAGVYEQYF.

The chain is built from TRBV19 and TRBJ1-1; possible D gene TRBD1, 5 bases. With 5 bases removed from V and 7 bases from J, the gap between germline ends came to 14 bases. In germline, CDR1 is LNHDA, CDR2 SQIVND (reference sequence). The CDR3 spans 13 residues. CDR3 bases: TGTGCCAGTAGTCAAGGGAGGGGCGATGAAGCTTTCTTT. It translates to CASSQGRGDEAFF.

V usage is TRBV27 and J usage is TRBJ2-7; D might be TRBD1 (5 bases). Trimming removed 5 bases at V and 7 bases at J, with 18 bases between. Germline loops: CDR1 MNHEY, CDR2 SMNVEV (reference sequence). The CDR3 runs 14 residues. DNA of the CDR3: TGTGCCAGCAGTCTAGGGTTCCAGGGTTCAGAGCAGTACTTC. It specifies CASSLGFQGSEQYF.

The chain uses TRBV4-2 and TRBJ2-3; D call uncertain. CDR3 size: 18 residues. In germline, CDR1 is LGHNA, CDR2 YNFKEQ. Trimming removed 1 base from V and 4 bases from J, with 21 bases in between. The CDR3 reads CASSQGIRLEFWADTQYF. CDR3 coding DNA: TGTGCCAGCAGCCAAGGTATAAGGTTGGAGTTTTGGGCAGATACGCAGTATTTT.

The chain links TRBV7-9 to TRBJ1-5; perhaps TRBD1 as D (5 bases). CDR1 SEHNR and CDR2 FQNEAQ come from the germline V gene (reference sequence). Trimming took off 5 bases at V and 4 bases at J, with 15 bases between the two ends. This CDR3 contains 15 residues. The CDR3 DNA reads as TGTGCCAGCAGCGCCTCGCAGGGAGGGAATCAGCCCCAGCATTTT. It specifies CASSASQGGNQPQHF.

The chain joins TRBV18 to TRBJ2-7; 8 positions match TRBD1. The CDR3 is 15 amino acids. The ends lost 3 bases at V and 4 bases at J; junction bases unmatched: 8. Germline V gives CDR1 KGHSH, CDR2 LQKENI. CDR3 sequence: CASSPHDRGSYEQYF. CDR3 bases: TGTGCCAGCTCACCTCATGACAGGGGTTCTTACGAGCAGTACTTC. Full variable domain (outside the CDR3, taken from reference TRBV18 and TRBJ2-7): NAGVMQNPRHLVRRRGQEARLRCSPMKGHSHVYWYRQLPEEGLKFMVYLQKENIIDESGMPKERFSAEFPKEGPSILRIQQVVRGDSAAYFCASSPHDRGSYEQYFGPGTRLTVT.

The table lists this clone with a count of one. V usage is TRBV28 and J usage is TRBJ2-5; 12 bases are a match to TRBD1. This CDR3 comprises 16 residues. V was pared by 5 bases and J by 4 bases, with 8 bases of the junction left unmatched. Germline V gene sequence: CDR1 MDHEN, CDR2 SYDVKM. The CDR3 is CASSEPGQGASETQYF. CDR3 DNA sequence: TGTGCCAGCAGTGAACCGGGACAGGGGGCGTCAGAGACCCAGTACTTC.

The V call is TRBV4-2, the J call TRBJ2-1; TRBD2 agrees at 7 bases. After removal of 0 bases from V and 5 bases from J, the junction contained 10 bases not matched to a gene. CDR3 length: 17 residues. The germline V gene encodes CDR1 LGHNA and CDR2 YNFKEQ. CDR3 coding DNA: TGTGCCAGCAGCCAAGATCGCAGCGGGGAGCCCCACAATGAGCAGTTCTTC. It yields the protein CASSQDRSGEPHNEQFF.

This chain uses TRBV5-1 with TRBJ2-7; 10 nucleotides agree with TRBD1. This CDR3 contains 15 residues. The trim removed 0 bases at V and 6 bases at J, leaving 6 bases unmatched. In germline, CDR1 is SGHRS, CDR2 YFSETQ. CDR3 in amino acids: CASSLAGTGAGEQYF. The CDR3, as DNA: TGCGCCAGCAGCTTGGCCGGGACAGGGGCGGGCGAGCAGTACTTC.

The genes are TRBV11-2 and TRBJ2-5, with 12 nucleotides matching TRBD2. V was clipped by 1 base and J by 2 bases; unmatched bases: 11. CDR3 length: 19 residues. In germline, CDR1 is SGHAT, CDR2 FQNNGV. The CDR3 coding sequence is TGTGCCAGCAGCTTAGTTCGGACTAGCGGGGATCCCCTACAAGAGACCCAGTACTTC. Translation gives CASSLVRTSGDPLQETQYF.

CDR3 region: CASSPDRGRANYGYTF. The CDR3 bases are TGTGCCAGCAGCCCGGACAGGGGCCGAGCTAACTATGGCTACACCTTC. V gene TRBV4-2 combines with J gene TRBJ1-2, with 9 positions matching TRBD1. CDR1 and CDR2 from the germline V gene are LGHNA and YNFKEQ. Trimming cost V 4 bases and J 0 bases; bases outside gene matches: 6. The CDR3 extends over 16 amino acids.